These T cell receptor beta chains were read from a single sample in a study of breast tumors, draining lymph nodes, adjacent tissues. TCRdb independently ran MiXCR on the multiplex PCR reads; one entry per CDR3 protein. Of around 290,000 distinct CDR3 sequences in the sample, roughly 31% are singletons; the top ten hold more than 0.85%. Sequencing was performed on axillary lymph node tissue. These receptors were taken from a female donor with breast cancer. Some clones in this sample may be carry-over from other donors' samples. Each CDR3 is given without its conserved first and last residue. The order of the fields is CDR3 protein, clone size, V gene. A clone size is listed for some rows: how often the clone was seen (once, few, many), or a class if it is expanded.

CDR3: ASSFEVTADICGYT
size: .
V: TRBV12-3/TRBV12-4

CDR3: ASSYDRDGHSGNTIY
size: .
V: TRBV7-3

CDR3: SARPAGLVRYEQY
size: many
V: TRBV20-1

CDR3: ASSASGRAGNEQF
size: many
V: TRBV9

CDR3: ASSQGARVSYNEQF
size: many
V: TRBV4-1

CDR3: ASSLQGAYT
size: few
V: TRBV6-1

CDR3: ASSIRVGSLNTEAF
size: few
V: TRBV19

CDR3: SASGGRPYNEQF
size: many
V: TRBV20-1

CDR3: ASTRTQNQPQH
size: many
V: TRBV19

CDR3: ASKSDHSPIHYT
size: many
V: TRBV25-1